This TCR beta chain was profiled in a study of metastatic and nonmetastatic thyroid tumors. Study-wide background: Malignant thyroid and benign thyroid patients provided blood and tumor or nodule tissue whose repertoires were compared. Study-wide results and limits: For both blood and tumor, malignant thyroid tumors reportedly showed significantly higher TCR beta diversity than benign nodules did.

Trimming at V came to 4 bases and at J to 3 bases, leaving 4 bases not matched to a gene. Germline assignment: CDR1 MNHEY and CDR2 SMNVEV (reference sequence). CDR3 length: 16 residues. Thyroid surgery was preceded by no treatment in any patient. In the source study's methods: Building a distant-metastasis classifier for papillary thyroid cancer drew on CDR3 differences across clinicopathological groups. TCRdb recomputed clones from the PCR reads via MiXCR. TCRdb, not the original authors, processed these V and J calls. The sample holds 30,000 to 40,000 clones; 35% to 45% are singletons and the top ten take approximately 22%. Concerning this clone itself: Its matching antigen is unknown.

The receptor's source is a female donor with papillary thyroid cancer or a benign thyroid nodule (not recorded which). Some clones in this sample may be carry-over from other donors' samples. The chain recombines TRBV27 with TRBJ2-2; 11 positions match TRBD1. The sequenced material came from tumor tissue. CDR3 bases: TGTGCCAGCAGTTCCGGGACAGGGGGTTACACCGGGGAGCTGTTTTTT. Its translation: CASSSGTGGYTGELFF.